This TCR beta chain was retrieved from a study of PD-L1 blockade in urothelial cancer. Study results and caveats: Pretreatment TCR clonality in blood under the median foretold superior survival.

Time point meaning: pretreatment peripheral blood. Germline CDR1 SGHVS, CDR2 FQNEAQ. This CDR3 is built from 15 residues. The ends lost 1 base at V and 6 bases at J; junction bases unmatched: 7. With regard to this clone: What it binds is not known.

The data were produced by immunoSEQ multiplex PCR, yet TCRdb's version contains in-frame clones alone and is incomplete. This sample has about 130,000 clones; less than 85% occur once, and the top ten carry 3.2%. The sequence derives from a man aged 50 to 59 with urothelial cancer. Sequencing used PBMCs, obtained around atezolizumab (anti-PD-L1) treatment. The chain links TRBV7-8 to TRBJ1-1; 8 bases fit TRBD1. The CDR3 region has the DNA TGTGCCAGCAGCTTAGTCTCAGGGGGCGCGTCTGAAGCTTTCTTT. As protein: CASSLVSGGASEAFF.